This T cell receptor beta chain comes out of a study of control samples from healthy donors and cancer patients. Assay used: immunoSEQ multiplex PCR; TCRdb lists only in-frame clones, some missing. The sample contains 100,000 to 120,000 clones, more than 75% of which appear only once. Sequencing used PBMCs. This clonotype was obtained from a woman aged 60-75 years with lung cancer.

In nucleotides, the CDR3 is TGCGCCAGCAGGCGAGACACGGAAGAAAAACTGTTTTTT. Residues: CASRRDTEEKLFF. The genes are TRBV5-1 and TRBJ1-4; D unclear. The CDR3 extends over 13 amino acids. V was clipped by 5 bases and J by 8 bases, with 13 bases between them. From germline, CDR1 is SGHRS and CDR2 YFSETQ.